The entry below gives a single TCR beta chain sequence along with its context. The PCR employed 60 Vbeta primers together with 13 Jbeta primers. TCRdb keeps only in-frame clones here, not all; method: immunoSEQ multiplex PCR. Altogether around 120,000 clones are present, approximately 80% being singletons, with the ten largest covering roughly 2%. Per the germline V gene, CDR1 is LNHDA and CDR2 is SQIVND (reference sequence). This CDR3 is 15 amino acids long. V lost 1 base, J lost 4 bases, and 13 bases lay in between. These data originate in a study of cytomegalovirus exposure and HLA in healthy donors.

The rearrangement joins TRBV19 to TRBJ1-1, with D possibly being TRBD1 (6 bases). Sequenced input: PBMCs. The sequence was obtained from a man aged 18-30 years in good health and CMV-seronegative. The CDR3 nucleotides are TGTGCCAGTAGTATAGGGGGGCCGGTAATCACTGAAGCTTTCTTT. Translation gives CASSIGGPVITEAFF.